The rows below give T cell receptor beta chains drawn from one sample of a study of T cells after yellow fever vaccination. TCRdb itself ran the 5' RACE reads through MiXCR, one entry per CDR3 protein. The sample has 150,000 to 200,000 distinct CDR3 sequences; 9.5% to 11% are singletons. The source material was CD8+ T cells sorted from PBMCs, sampled 15 days after the yellow fever booster vaccination. These receptors were obtained from a man aged 18 to 30 who received the YFV17D yellow fever vaccine. Each CDR3 is given with its conserved first and last residue. The D gene is left open where the match is weak. Some rows have no size entry. The others give once, few or many, or a class for an expanded clone.

j_gene: TRBJ2-2
d_gene: TRBD2
abundance: -
v_gene: TRBV4-3
CDR3aa: CASSQEPGLAGAGTGELFF
CDR3nt: TGCGCCAGCAGCCAAGAACCGGGACTAGCGGGGGCGGGTACCGGGGAGCTGTTTTTT

j_gene: TRBJ2-3
d_gene: TRBD2
abundance: -
v_gene: TRBV4-1
CDR3aa: CASSPLSGGATDTQYF
CDR3nt: TGCGCCAGCAGCCCTCTTAGCGGGGGGGCCACAGATACGCAGTATTTT

j_gene: TRBJ1-5
d_gene: TRBD1
abundance: few
v_gene: TRBV7-2
CDR3aa: CASTRQGEGSNQPQHF
CDR3nt: TGTGCCAGCACCCGACAGGGGGAAGGTAGCAATCAGCCCCAGCATTTT

j_gene: TRBJ2-1
d_gene: TRBD1
abundance: few
v_gene: TRBV24-1
CDR3aa: CATSVTGYNEQFF
CDR3nt: TGTGCCACCAGTGTGACAGGGTACAATGAGCAGTTCTTC

j_gene: TRBJ1-4
d_gene: TRBD1
abundance: -
v_gene: TRBV5-1
CDR3aa: CASRIEGRGQKANEKLFF
CDR3nt: TGCGCCAGCAGAATTGAGGGCAGGGGGCAGAAGGCTAATGAAAAACTGTTTTTT

j_gene: TRBJ2-3
d_gene: -
abundance: -
v_gene: TRBV20-1
CDR3aa: CSANSLASGTDTQYF
CDR3nt: TGCAGTGCTAACTCTCTAGCCTCGGGCACAGATACGCAGTATTTT

j_gene: TRBJ2-1
d_gene: -
abundance: -
v_gene: TRBV7-6
CDR3aa: CASSLSRGRGSNEQFF
CDR3nt: TGTGCCAGCAGCTTAAGTCGCGGCCGTGGAAGCAATGAGCAGTTCTTC

j_gene: TRBJ1-1
d_gene: -
abundance: -
v_gene: TRBV19
CDR3aa: CASSIRRFFAEAFF
CDR3nt: TGTGCCAGTAGTATACGGCGGTTTTTCGCTGAAGCTTTCTTT

j_gene: TRBJ2-2
d_gene: -
abundance: many
v_gene: TRBV19
CDR3aa: CASSKSEVRRGNTGELFF
CDR3nt: TGTGCCAGTAGTAAAAGCGAGGTTCGAAGGGGGAACACCGGGGAGCTGTTTTTT

j_gene: TRBJ2-5
d_gene: TRBD2
abundance: -
v_gene: TRBV6-2/TRBV6-3
CDR3aa: CASSYTSGGARQETQYF
CDR3nt: TGTGCCAGCAGTTACACTAGCGGGGGGGCACGACAAGAGACCCAGTACTTC

j_gene: TRBJ2-7
d_gene: TRBD1
abundance: -
v_gene: TRBV3-1
CDR3aa: CASSHQTGRGSYEQYF
CDR3nt: TGTGCCAGCAGCCATCAGACAGGGAGAGGATCCTACGAGCAGTACTTC

j_gene: TRBJ1-1
d_gene: -
abundance: -
v_gene: TRBV27
CDR3aa: CASTPDGGYAEAFF
CDR3nt: TGTGCCAGCACGCCGGACGGGGGATATGCTGAAGCTTTCTTT

j_gene: TRBJ1-2
d_gene: -
abundance: few
v_gene: TRBV7-9
CDR3aa: CASSLAGPFGYTF
CDR3nt: TGTGCCAGCAGCTTAGCTGGGCCGTTTGGCTACACCTTC

j_gene: TRBJ2-7
d_gene: TRBD1
abundance: -
v_gene: TRBV19
CDR3aa: CASRDRGNYEQYF
CDR3nt: TGTGCCAGTAGGGACAGGGGGAACTACGAGCAGTACTTC

j_gene: TRBJ1-2
d_gene: -
abundance: few
v_gene: TRBV28
CDR3aa: CASSSTLAGANYGYTF
CDR3nt: TGTGCCAGCAGTTCCACATTGGCGGGAGCTAACTATGGCTACACCTTC

j_gene: TRBJ1-1
d_gene: -
abundance: -
v_gene: TRBV6-5
CDR3aa: CASSYLISTEAFF
CDR3nt: TGTGCCAGCAGTTACCTTATCAGCACTGAAGCTTTCTTT

j_gene: TRBJ2-2
d_gene: -
abundance: -
v_gene: TRBV7-9
CDR3aa: CASGTVNTGELFF
CDR3nt: TGTGCCAGCGGGACGGTGAACACCGGGGAGCTGTTTTTT